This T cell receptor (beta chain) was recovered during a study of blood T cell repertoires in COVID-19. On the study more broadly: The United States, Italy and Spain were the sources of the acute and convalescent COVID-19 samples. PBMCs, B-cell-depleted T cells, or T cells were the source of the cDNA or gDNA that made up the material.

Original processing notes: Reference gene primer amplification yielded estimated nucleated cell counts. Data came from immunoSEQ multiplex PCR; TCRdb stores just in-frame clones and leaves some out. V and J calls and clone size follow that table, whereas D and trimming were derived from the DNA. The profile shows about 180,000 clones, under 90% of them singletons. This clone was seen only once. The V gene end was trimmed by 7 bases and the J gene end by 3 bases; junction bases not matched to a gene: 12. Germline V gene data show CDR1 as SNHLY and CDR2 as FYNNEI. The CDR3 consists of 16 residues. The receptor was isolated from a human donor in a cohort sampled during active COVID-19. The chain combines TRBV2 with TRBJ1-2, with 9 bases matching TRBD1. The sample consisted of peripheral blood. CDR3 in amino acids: CASKVSRDRGYYGYTF. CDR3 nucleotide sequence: TGTGCCAGCAAGGTGTCTCGAGACAGGGGGTACTATGGCTACACCTTC.